The present T cell receptor (beta chain) was sequenced within a study of beta chain features in type 1 diabetes. Per the germline V gene, CDR1 is LNHDA and CDR2 is SQIVND (reference sequence). The CDR3 contains 14 residues. Trimming shortened V by 8 bases and J by 4 bases, and 14 bases separated the two germline ends. Per donor, one heparinised blood draw averaged about 116 mL. This clone was picked up a small number of times. Isolated RNA was reverse transcribed in full, so expressed TCRB transcripts were sequenced. The repertoire was sequenced with immunoSEQ multiplex PCR; TCRdb's copy has only in-frame clones and lacks some. The sample holds hundreds of thousands of clones, 15% seen once.

The sample was naive CD4+ T cells from blood. The TCR originated in a man aged 18-30 years in good health. The chain employs TRBV19 and TRBJ2-2, with D possibly matching TRBD1 (5 bases). CDR3 residues: CASCFRVSTGELFF. CDR3 sequence (DNA): TGTGCCAGTTGCTTCAGGGTGTCCACCGGGGAGCTGTTTTTT.